This TCR beta chain was sequenced for a study of beta chain features in type 1 diabetes. Germline V gene data show CDR1 as MGHRA and CDR2 as YSYEKL. The CDR3 is 16 amino acids. Deletions cut 0 bases from V and 4 bases from J, with 14 bases between. Study conclusions and caveats: When Type 1 diabetes patients were examined, their TCRB CDR3s proved moderately but significantly shorter in all four CD4+ subsets. Because the template was cDNA, high-expressing cells might be over-represented.

This clone turned up a few times. Its antigen remains unidentified. As every portion of the isolated RNA was reverse transcribed, the sequencing read expressed TCRB transcripts. Sequencing was performed with immunoSEQ multiplex PCR; in TCRdb, only in-frame clones are kept and a portion is missing. Among a few hundred thousand clones listed, about 14% were seen once. The sequence derives from a woman aged 18-30 years with type 1 diabetes. The gene calls are TRBV4-1 and TRBJ2-3; D may be TRBD2 (6 bases). The sample was naive CD4+ T cells from blood. The CDR3, as DNA: TGCGCCAGCAGCCAAGACGCTGCGGGGCACCCAGATACGCAGTATTTT. Residues: CASSQDAAGHPDTQYF.